The 25 T cell receptor beta chains listed next were all sequenced from one sample in a study of CD8 T cells in Susac syndrome. Random hexamers were used to reverse transcribe an amount of about 0.45 to 1 ug RNA. TCRdb re-called the immunoSEQ multiplex PCR reads through MiXCR, storing one row per CDR3 protein. The data contain about 120,000 distinct CDR3 sequences, about 90% of them seen just once; the ten biggest clones take up around 0.12%. The source material was CD8+ T cells from PBMCs. Receptors originate from a human donor in good health.

The chain recombines TRBV7-9 with TRBJ1-5; D unresolved. Germline V lookup: CDR1 SEHNR, CDR2 FQNEAQ (reference sequence). This CDR3 region has 13 residues. Trimming cost V 5 bases and J 0 bases, with 5 bases left between them. In DNA form, the CDR3 reads TGTGCCAGCAGCGGACTTAGCAATCAGCCCCAGCATTTT. It specifies CASSGLSNQPQHF.

V gene TRBV5-1 combines with J gene TRBJ1-1, with D uncertain. The V end lost 5 bases, the J end lost 1 base, and 12 bases lay between the germline ends. Germline-derived CDR1 and CDR2 are SGHRS and YFSETQ. The CDR3 sequence is 14 residues long. The CDR3 nucleotides are TGCGCCAGCAGAGTCTCAGGAGGGAACACTGAAGCTTTCTTT. Its translation: CASRVSGGNTEAFF. Looking up the rest from reference TRBV5-1 and TRBJ1-1 gives the full variable domain: KAGVTQTPRYLIKTRGQQVTLSCSPISGHRSVSWYQQTPGQGLQFLFEYFSETQRNKGNFPGRFSGRQFSNSRSEMNVSTLELGDSALYLCASRVSGGNTEAFFGQGTRLTVV.

DNA of the CDR3: TGTGCCAGCAGCTCGGACAGGGGGAAGTGGGGGTCCTATAATTCACCCCTCCACTTT. Its protein is CASSSDRGKWGSYNSPLHF. The chain is built from TRBV7-9 and TRBJ1-6, with 10 bases lining up with TRBD1. This CDR3 is built from 19 residues. CDR1 and CDR2 from the germline V gene are SEHNR and FQNEAQ (reference sequence). With V trimmed by 4 bases and J by 1 base, 10 bases remained unmatched.

The chain employs TRBV4-3 and TRBJ2-7; weak D call: TRBD2 (7 bases). Germline values: CDR1 LGHNA, CDR2 YSLEER. The CDR3 loop spans 15 amino acids. Trimming stripped 1 base from V and 2 bases from J, with 12 bases between. This CDR3 is CASSQAAGAAYEQYF. The CDR3 DNA reads as TGCGCCAGCAGCCAAGCGGCGGGGGCGGCCTACGAGCAGTACTTC.

The chain links TRBV12-3 or TRBV12-4 to TRBJ2-1; 8 bases match TRBD2. The trim removed 7 bases at V and 15 bases at J, leaving 14 bases unmatched. The CDR3 has 13 amino acids. The CDR3 nucleotides read TGTGCCAGCACCTCTCGGGGGGGAGCGGCTCTGTTCTTC. It encodes CASTSRGGAALFF.

The V call is TRBV20-1, the J call TRBJ2-1, with 9 nucleotides matching TRBD2. V shed 4 bases and J 4 bases; nucleotides not matched to a gene: 8. This CDR3 contains 15 residues. Germline V gene data show CDR1 as DFQATT and CDR2 as SNEGSKA (reference sequence). The CDR3 DNA is TGCAGTGCTAACACCGGGACTAGCACATACAATGAGCAGTTCTTC. Translated: CSANTGTSTYNEQFF.

As concerns this clonotype: The junction and the germline gene differ at one end; a read error may be behind it. The chain joins TRBV5-4 to TRBJ2-5; D remains unclear. Per the germline V gene, CDR1 is SGHNT and CDR2 is YYREEE (reference sequence). This CDR3 has 12 amino acids. For the CDR3, the DNA is TGTGCCGGCAGCTTGAGAGAAGAGACCCAGTACTTC. Translated: CAGSLREETQYF.

A single count supports this clonotype. The chain uses TRBV19 and TRBJ2-1; D perhaps matches TRBD2 (6 bases). Deletions cut 3 bases from V and 3 bases from J, with 12 bases between. The CDR3 runs to 15 residues. Germline lookup yields CDR1 LNHDA and CDR2 SQIVND (reference sequence). The CDR3 sequence is CASSISGTFYNEQFF. DNA for the CDR3: TGTGCCAGTAGTATCTCGGGGACTTTCTACAATGAGCAGTTCTTC.

The chain carries TRBV3-1 and TRBJ1-2; a possible D gene is TRBD1 (5 bases). The CDR3 extends over 16 amino acids. V was cut by 1 base and J by 5 bases, with 17 bases left in between. Germline-derived CDR1 and CDR2 are LGHDT and YNNKEL (reference sequence). The CDR3 spells CASSQGSLGTLYGYTF. The CDR3 region has the DNA TGTGCCAGCAGCCAAGGGTCCTTGGGGACGTTATATGGCTACACCTTC. The full variable domain, rest sourced from reference TRBV3-1 and TRBJ1-2, is DTAVSQTPKYLVTQMGNDKSIKCEQNLGHDTMYWYKQDSKKFLKIMFSYNNKELIINETVPNRFSPKSPDKAHLNLHINSLELGDSAVYFCASSQGSLGTLYGYTFGSGTRLTVV.

The V gene is TRBV27, the J gene TRBJ1-5; 7 nucleotides line up with TRBD1. CDR3 length equals 15 residues. The V and J ends lost 6 bases and 1 base, in that order; junction bases with no gene match: 6. Germline V CDR1 and CDR2: MNHEY, SMNVEV (reference sequence). The CDR3 sequence: CASRRGQGSNQPQHF. The CDR3 coding sequence is TGTGCCAGCAGGAGGGGGCAGGGCAGCAATCAGCCCCAGCATTTT.

The chain is built from TRBV20-1 and TRBJ2-7; D gene ambiguous. The CDR3 contains 15 residues. Germline V gives CDR1 DFQATT, CDR2 SNEGSKA (reference sequence). Trimming shortened V by 0 bases and J by 4 bases, and 16 bases separated the two germline ends. CDR3 in amino acids: CSAREMSVQFYEQYF. CDR3 sequence (DNA): TGCAGTGCTAGAGAGATGAGCGTACAATTTTACGAGCAGTACTTC.

J is TRBJ1-6 and V is TRBV6-6; D not certain. V lost 8 bases and J lost 0, with 8 bases in between. This CDR3 contains 14 residues. The V gene's germline CDR1 is MNHNY and CDR2 SVGAGI (reference sequence). CDR3 sequence (DNA): TGTGCCAGCGTGAGAAACTCCTATAATTCACCCCTCCACTTT. It codes for CASVRNSYNSPLHF.

The chain recombines TRBV29-1 with TRBJ2-7; D assignment may be TRBD1 or TRBD2 (5 bases each). Per germline, CDR1 SQVTM and CDR2 ANQGSEA. The CDR3 has 13 residues. V was pared by 4 bases and J by 3 bases, with 13 bases between. CDR3 sequence reads: CSVGSGTDYEQYF. The CDR3 DNA reads TGCAGCGTTGGATCCGGGACGGACTACGAGCAGTACTTC.

The chain combines TRBV27 with TRBJ2-5; D is unclear. The germline V and J ends were trimmed by 5 bases and 2 bases, with 9 bases remaining between them. CDR3 length: 13 amino acids. CDR1 and CDR2 from the germline V gene are MNHEY and SMNVEV (reference sequence). CDR3: CASSRVVQETQYF. CDR3 nucleotide sequence: TGTGCCAGCAGTCGGGTCGTGCAAGAGACCCAGTACTTC.

The CDR3 region is CASSPQGGNGHTQYF. CDR3 nucleotides: TGTGCCAGCAGCCCCCAGGGCGGAAACGGTCATACGCAGTATTTT. The rearrangement links TRBV3-1 to TRBJ2-3; tentatively, D is TRBD1 (5 bases). The CDR3 runs to 15 residues. Trimming took off 4 bases at V and 7 bases at J, with 18 bases between the two ends. Germline V gives CDR1 LGHDT, CDR2 YNNKEL (reference sequence).

The chain recombines TRBV21-1 with TRBJ2-1; TRBD1 is the table's D call and was not checked against the DNA. TRBV21-1 is tagged as a pseudogene. CDR3 length: 12 residues. The CDR3 sequence is CASSKVRVEQFF. CDR3 coding DNA: TGTGCCAGCAGCAAAGTCCGGGTAGAGCAGTTCTTC.

The gene calls are TRBV12-3 or TRBV12-4 and TRBJ2-1, with D tentatively TRBD2 (6 bases). Trimming pared 3 bases from V and 9 bases from J, leaving 18 bases between. The CDR3 is 15 residues long. The CDR3 here is CASSFGIAAPGEQFF. The CDR3 region has the DNA TGTGCCAGCAGTTTTGGGATAGCGGCCCCGGGTGAGCAGTTCTTC.

The genes are TRBV6-2 or TRBV6-3 and TRBJ2-5, with 12 bases aligning to TRBD2. V shed 5 bases, J shed 2 bases, and the junction held 6 bases outside the gene matches. This CDR3 is built from 16 residues. Germline V gene data show CDR1 as MNHEY and CDR2 as SVGEGT. This CDR3 is CASSDLAGGDQETQYF. The CDR3 DNA sequence: TGTGCCAGCAGTGACCTAGCGGGAGGGGATCAAGAGACCCAGTACTTC.

This rearrangement joins TRBV7-3 to TRBJ1-5; 8 positions match TRBD1. Trimming at V came to 5 bases and at J to 5 bases, leaving 2 bases not matched to a gene. In germline, CDR1 is SGHTA, CDR2 FQGTGA. This CDR3 is built from 13 residues. CDR3 DNA sequence: TGTGCCAGCAGCAAGGACAGGGATCAGCCCCAGCATTTT. Amino acid sequence: CASSKDRDQPQHF.

V gene TRBV4-3 combines with J gene TRBJ2-7; a possible D gene is TRBD2 (5 bases). Trimming left V 4 bases short and J 7 bases short, with 14 bases between. Germline V CDR1 and CDR2: LGHNA, YSLEER. The CDR3 sequence is 13 residues long. CDR3 bases: TGCGCCAGCAGCCCCACGCGGGCGAGGGAGCAGTACTTC. This encodes CASSPTRAREQYF.

The genes are TRBV6-2 or TRBV6-3 and TRBJ1-2; 8 nucleotides line up with TRBD1. Germline-derived CDR1 and CDR2 are MNHEY and SVGEGT. This CDR3 is 18 amino acids long. With 6 bases clipped from V and 8 bases from J, the junction kept 23 bases outside the gene matches. The CDR3 region is CASSKVPLRTGKVEGYTF. The CDR3 nucleotides read TGTGCCAGCAGCAAAGTCCCCTTACGGACAGGGAAAGTCGAGGGCTACACCTTC.

This chain joins TRBV12-3 or TRBV12-4 and TRBJ2-7; no clear D gene. The CDR3 length is 13 residues. As DNA, the CDR3 is TGTGACTCCGGCAGCCTGAGCTCCTACGAGCAGTACTTC. Residues: CDSGSLSSYEQYF.

The J gene is TRBJ2-1, the V gene TRBV20-1, with 7 bases matching TRBD1. Looked up from germline, CDR1 is DFQATT and CDR2 is SNEGSKA (reference sequence). The CDR3 sequence is 13 residues long. Unmatched junction bases numbered 0, after V lost 3 bases and J lost 1 base. CDR3 DNA sequence: TGCAGTGCTAGGACAGGGTCCTACAATGAGCAGTTCTTC. Translated: CSARTGSYNEQFF.

The chain couples TRBV5-4 to TRBJ2-7; the D gene could be TRBD1 or TRBD2 (5 bases each). This CDR3 spans 13 amino acids. The V gene's germline CDR1 is SGHNT and CDR2 YYREEE (reference sequence). V lost 1 base to trimming and J lost 2 bases, with 7 bases between them. This CDR3 is CASSLMGAYEQYF. As DNA, the CDR3 is TGTGCCAGCAGCTTGATGGGGGCCTACGAGCAGTACTTC.

The rearrangement uses TRBV5-1 and TRBJ2-3, with D unresolved. V was pared by 2 bases and J by 2 bases, with 6 bases between. Germline V gives CDR1 SGHRS, CDR2 YFSETQ. CDR3 length equals 13 residues. The CDR3 spells CASSFGFTDTQYF. The CDR3 region has the DNA TGCGCCAGCAGCTTTGGTTTCACAGATACGCAGTATTTT.